What follows is one TCR beta chain and its context. Free of recent acute infections or vaccinations, the donors were healthy HIV-negative adults. Generated by immunoSEQ multiplex PCR, the TCRdb table keeps only in-frame clones and is missing some. The table lists some 690,000 clones, about 90% of them singletons. This specimen belongs to a study of shared clonotypes between healthy human individuals. This TCR derives from a man between 18 and 29 years old in good health. Some clones in this sample may be carry-over from other donors' samples. Sequencing was performed on memory CD8+ T cells from PBMCs. Stated subset: CD45RO+ cells pooled with CCR7-negative TemRA cells.

In DNA, the CDR3 is TGTGCCACCAGCATGCGGGAGCTGAACGTGGAGACCCAGTACTTC. This sequence encodes CATSMRELNVETQYF. This chain uses TRBV15 with TRBJ2-5; 7 positions match TRBD2. V shed 4 bases and J 5 bases; nucleotides not matched to a gene: 10. Germline V gene data show CDR1 as LNHNV and CDR2 as YYDKDF (reference sequence). This CDR3 region has 15 residues.